Listed here is a single T cell receptor (beta chain). Mismatch with germline at one junction end may stem from a read error. This CDR3 spans 13 amino acids. Germline-derived CDR1 and CDR2 are SQVTM and ANQGSEA. The template, around 520 ng total RNA, yielded TCR beta cDNA made with a constant-region primer. A slightly modified ARM-PCR protocol with three nested multiplex PCR rounds produced these TCR beta libraries. Running 10 cycles apiece, the first two PCR rounds relied on TRBV1-TRBV30 forward primers together with a C-beta reverse primer. TCRdb redid the calling of the multiplex PCR reads with MiXCR, one entry per CDR3 protein. Of approximately 190,000 distinct CDR3 sequences listed, 85% are singletons. The source of the sample is a study of tumor-infiltrating lymphocytes in primary liver carcinoma. Unsorted bulk tissue, roughly 20-33 mg of it, served as the source for co-extraction of RNA and DNA.

Sequencing input: tumor tissue from primary liver carcinoma. The chain recombines TRBV29-1 with TRBJ2-7; D possibly matches TRBD1 or TRBD2 (5 bases each). The source is a man in his forties with primary liver carcinoma and hepatitis B virus infection. The CDR3 DNA sequence: TGCAACGTTTCCCGGGGCCCTACCGGGGAGCAGTACTTC. It specifies CNVSRGPTGEQYF.